The clone carrying this T cell receptor (beta chain) was seen only once. Clones were read by immunoSEQ multiplex PCR, and TCRdb kept only the in-frame ones, dropping some. Altogether tens of thousands of clones are present, almost 90% being singletons, with the ten largest covering roughly 0.6%. This CDR3 is 18 amino acids long. V was clipped by 1 base and J by 1 base; unmatched bases: 6. CDR1 is SGHRS, CDR2 YFSETQ, per germline. This sample is drawn from a study of T cell changes during pregnancy in multiple sclerosis. This TCR was sampled from a female donor in good health, enrolled as a control in a pregnancy study. The sequencing here drew on CD4+ T cells from peripheral blood mononuclear cells, taken in the third trimester of pregnancy. The chain carries TRBV5-1 and TRBJ2-1; 12 bases align to TRBD2. CDR3 amino acids: CASSLTLAGGLSYNEQFF. The DNA of the CDR3 is TGCGCCAGCAGCTTGACGCTAGCGGGGGGGCTATCCTACAATGAGCAGTTCTTC.